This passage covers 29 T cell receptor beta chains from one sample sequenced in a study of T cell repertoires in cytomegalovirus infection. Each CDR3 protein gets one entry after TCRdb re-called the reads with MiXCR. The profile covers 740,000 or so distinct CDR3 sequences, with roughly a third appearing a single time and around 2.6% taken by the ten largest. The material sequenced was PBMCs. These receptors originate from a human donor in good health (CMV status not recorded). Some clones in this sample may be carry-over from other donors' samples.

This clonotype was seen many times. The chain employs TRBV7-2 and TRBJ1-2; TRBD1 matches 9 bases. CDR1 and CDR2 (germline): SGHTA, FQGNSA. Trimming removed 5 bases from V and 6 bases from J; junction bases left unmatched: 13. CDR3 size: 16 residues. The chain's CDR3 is CASSPPRTGATDGYTF. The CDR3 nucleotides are TGTGCCAGCAGCCCCCCACGGACAGGGGCAACTGATGGCTACACCTTC.

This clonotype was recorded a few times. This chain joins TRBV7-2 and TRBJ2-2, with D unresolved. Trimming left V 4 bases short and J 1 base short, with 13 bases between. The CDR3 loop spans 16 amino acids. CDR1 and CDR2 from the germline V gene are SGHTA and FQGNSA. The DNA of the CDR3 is TGTGCCAGCAGCTCCCCGCGAAACCTGAACACCGGGGAGCTGTTTTTT. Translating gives CASSSPRNLNTGELFF.

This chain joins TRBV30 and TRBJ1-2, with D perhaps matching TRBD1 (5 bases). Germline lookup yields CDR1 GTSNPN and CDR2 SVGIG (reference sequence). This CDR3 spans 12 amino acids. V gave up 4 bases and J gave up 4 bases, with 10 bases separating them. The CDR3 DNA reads TGTGCCTGGACGCAGGGAGCCTATGGCTACACCTTC. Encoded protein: CAWTQGAYGYTF.

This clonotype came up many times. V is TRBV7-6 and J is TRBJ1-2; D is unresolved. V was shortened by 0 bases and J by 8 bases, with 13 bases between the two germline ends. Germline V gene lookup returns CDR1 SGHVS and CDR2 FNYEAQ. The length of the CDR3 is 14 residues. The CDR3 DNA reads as TGTGCCAGCAGCTTAGCCCCGGTGACGGAGGGCTACACCTTC. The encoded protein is CASSLAPVTEGYTF.

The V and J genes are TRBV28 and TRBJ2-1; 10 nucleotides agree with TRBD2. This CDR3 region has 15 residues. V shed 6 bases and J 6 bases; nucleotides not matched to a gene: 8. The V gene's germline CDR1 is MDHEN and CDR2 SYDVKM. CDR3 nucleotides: TGTGCCAGCAGCCCCTCCGGGACTAGCGTCAATGAGCAGTTCTTC. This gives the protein CASSPSGTSVNEQFF.

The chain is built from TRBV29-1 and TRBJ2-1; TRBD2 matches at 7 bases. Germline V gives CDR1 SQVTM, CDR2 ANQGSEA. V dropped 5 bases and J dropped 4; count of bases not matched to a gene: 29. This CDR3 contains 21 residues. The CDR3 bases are TGCAGCGTTCAATCAATGGGAGGAAAAGGAGTTGGGGGGGAGGGTTACAATGAGCAGTTCTTC. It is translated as CSVQSMGGKGVGGEGYNEQFF.

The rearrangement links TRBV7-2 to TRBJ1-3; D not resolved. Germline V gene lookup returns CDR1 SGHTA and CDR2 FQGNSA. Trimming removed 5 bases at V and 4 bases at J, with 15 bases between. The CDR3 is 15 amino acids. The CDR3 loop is CASSVKNVGGNTIYF. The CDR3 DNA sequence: TGTGCCAGCAGCGTTAAGAACGTGGGCGGAAACACCATATATTTT. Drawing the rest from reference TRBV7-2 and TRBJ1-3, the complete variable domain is GAGVSQSPSNKVTEKGKDVELRCDPISGHTALYWYRQSLGQGLEFLIYFQGNSAPDKSGLPSDRFSAERTGGSVSTLTIQRTQQEDSAVYLCASSVKNVGGNTIYFGEGSWLTVV.

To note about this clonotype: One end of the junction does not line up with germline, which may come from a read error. CDR3 DNA sequence: TGTGCCAGCAGCCGCCAGGACAGGGGTCTCGCCGGGGAGCTGTTTTTT. The encoded protein is CASSRQDRGLAGELFF. The V gene is TRBV4-1, the J gene TRBJ2-2; TRBD1 matches 9 bases. Germline-derived CDR1 and CDR2 are MGHRA and YSYEKL. The CDR3 length is 16 residues.

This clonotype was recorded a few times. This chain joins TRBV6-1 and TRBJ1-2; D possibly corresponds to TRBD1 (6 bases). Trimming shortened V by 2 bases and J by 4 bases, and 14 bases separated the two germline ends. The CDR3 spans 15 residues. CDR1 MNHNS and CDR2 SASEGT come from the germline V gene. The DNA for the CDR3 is TGTGCCAGCAGTGAATGGACAGCGGCGACCTATGGCTACACCTTC. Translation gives CASSEWTAATYGYTF.

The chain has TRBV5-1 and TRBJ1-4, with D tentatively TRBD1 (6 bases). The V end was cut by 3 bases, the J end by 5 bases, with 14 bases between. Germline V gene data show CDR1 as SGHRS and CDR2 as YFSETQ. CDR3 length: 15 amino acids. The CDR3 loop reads CASSSNRAANEKLFF. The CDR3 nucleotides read TGCGCCAGCAGCTCGAACAGGGCGGCGAATGAAAAACTGTTTTTT.

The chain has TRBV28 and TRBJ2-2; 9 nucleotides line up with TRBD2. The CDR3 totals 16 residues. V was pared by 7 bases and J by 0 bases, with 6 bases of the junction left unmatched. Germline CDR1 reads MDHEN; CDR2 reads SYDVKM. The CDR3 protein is CASTEAGGANTGELFF. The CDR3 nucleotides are TGTGCCAGCACCGAAGCGGGGGGTGCGAACACCGGGGAGCTGTTTTTT. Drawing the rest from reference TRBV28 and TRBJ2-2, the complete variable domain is DVKVTQSSRYLVKRTGEKVFLECVQDMDHENMFWYRQDPGLGLRLIYFSYDVKMKEKGDIPEGYSVSREKKERFSLILESASTNQTSMYLCASTEAGGANTGELFFGEGSRLTVL.

CDR3 nucleotides: TGTGCCAGCAGCGCGACAGGGCCCGAGCAGTTCTTC. Encoded protein: CASSATGPEQFF. The chain has TRBV7-9 and TRBJ2-1; 7 positions agree with TRBD1. V lost 5 bases to trimming and J lost 10 bases; unmatched junction nucleotides: 5. The CDR3 spans 12 residues. Germline-derived CDR1 and CDR2 are SEHNR and FQNEAQ (reference sequence).

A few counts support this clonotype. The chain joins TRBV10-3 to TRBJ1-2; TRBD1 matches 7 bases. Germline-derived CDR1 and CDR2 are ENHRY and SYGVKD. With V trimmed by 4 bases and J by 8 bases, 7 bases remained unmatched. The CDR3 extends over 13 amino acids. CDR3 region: CAISVSEGAGYTF. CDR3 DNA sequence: TGTGCCATCAGTGTTTCGGAGGGGGCCGGCTACACCTTC.

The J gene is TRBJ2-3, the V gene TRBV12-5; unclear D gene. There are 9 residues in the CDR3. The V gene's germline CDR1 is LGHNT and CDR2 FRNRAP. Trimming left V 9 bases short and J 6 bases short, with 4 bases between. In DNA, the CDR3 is TGTGCTAGGGTGGATACGCAGTATTTT. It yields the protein CARVDTQYF.

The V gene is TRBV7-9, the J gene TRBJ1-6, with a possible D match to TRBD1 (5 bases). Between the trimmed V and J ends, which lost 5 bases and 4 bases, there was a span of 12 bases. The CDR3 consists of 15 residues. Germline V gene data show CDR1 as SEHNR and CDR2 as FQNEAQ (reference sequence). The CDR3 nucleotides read TGTGCCAGCAGCCCTCCGGGACGGTATAATTCACCCCTCCACTTT. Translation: CASSPPGRYNSPLHF.

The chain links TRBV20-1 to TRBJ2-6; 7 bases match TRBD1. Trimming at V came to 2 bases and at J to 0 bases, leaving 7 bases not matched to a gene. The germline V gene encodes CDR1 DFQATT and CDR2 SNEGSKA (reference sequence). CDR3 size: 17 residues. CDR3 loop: CSARLQGPLSGANVLTF. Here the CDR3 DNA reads TGCAGTGCTAGATTACAGGGGCCCCTCTCTGGGGCCAACGTCCTGACTTTC.

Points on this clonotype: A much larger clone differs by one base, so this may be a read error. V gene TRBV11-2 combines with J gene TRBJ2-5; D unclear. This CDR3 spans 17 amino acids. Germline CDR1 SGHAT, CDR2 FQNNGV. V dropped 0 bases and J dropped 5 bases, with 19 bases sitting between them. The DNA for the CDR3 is TGTGCCAGCAGCTTAGATCTGAACGTCTACTGGGTGGAGACCCAGTACTTC. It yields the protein CASSLDLNVYWVETQYF.

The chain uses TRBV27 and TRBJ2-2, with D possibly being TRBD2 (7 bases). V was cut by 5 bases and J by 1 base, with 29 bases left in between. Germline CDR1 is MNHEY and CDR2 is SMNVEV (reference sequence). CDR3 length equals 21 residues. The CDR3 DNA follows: TGTGCCAGCAGTACCTGGGAGGGGGGGCGGCTATCCGTAAAGAACACCGGGGAGCTGTTTTTT. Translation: CASSTWEGGRLSVKNTGELFF.

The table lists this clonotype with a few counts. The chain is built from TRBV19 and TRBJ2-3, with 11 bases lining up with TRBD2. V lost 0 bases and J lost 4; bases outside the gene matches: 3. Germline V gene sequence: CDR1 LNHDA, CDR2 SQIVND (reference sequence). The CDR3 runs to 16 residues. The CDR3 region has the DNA TGTGCCAGTAGTATAGAAGGGACTAGCGGTCCAGATACGCAGTATTTT. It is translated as CASSIEGTSGPDTQYF.

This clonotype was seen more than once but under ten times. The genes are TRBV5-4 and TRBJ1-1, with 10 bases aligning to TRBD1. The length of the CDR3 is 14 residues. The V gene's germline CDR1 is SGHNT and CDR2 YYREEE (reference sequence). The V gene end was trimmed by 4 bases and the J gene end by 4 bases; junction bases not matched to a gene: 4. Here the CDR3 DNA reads TGTGCCAGCAGCAAGGACAGGGGGTCCACTGAAGCTTTCTTT. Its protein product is CASSKDRGSTEAFF. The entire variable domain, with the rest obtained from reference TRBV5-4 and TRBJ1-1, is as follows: ETGVTQSPTHLIKTRGQQVTLRCSSQSGHNTVSWYQQALGQGPQFIFQYYREEENGRGNFPPRFSGLQFPNYSSELNVNALELDDSALYLCASSKDRGSTEAFFGQGTRLTVV.

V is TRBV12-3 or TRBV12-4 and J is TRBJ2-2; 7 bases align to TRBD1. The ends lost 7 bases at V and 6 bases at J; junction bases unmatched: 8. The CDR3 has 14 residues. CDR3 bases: TGTGCCAGCATGAGACAGGGTTCCGCCGGGGAGCTGTTTTTT. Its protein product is CASMRQGSAGELFF.

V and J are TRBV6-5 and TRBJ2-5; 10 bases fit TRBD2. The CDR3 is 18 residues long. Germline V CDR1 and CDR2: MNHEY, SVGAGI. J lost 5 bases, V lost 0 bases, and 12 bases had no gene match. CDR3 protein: CASSYSPLAGARLETQYF. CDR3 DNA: TGTGCCAGCAGTTACTCCCCCCTAGCGGGGGCTCGGTTGGAGACCCAGTACTTC.

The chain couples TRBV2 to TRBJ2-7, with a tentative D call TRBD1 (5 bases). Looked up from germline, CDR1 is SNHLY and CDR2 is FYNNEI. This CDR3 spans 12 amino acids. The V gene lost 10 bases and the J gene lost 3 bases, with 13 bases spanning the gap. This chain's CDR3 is CATAGPLYEQYF. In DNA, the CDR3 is TGTGCCACTGCAGGGCCCCTCTACGAGCAGTACTTC.

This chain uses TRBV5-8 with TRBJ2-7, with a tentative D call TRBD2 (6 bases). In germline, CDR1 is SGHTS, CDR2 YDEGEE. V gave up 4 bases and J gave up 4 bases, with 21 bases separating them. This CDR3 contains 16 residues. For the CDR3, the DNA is TGTGCCAGCAGCCAGGATAGCGAGGACTACGCTTACGAGCAGTACTTC. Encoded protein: CASSQDSEDYAYEQYF.

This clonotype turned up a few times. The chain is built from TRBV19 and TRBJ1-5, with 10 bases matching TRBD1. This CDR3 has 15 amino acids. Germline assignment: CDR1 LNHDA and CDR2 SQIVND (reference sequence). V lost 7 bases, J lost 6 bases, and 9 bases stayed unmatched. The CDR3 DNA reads TGTGCCAGTAACATAAGACAGGGGGCTCGTCAGCCCCAGCATTTT. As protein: CASNIRQGARQPQHF.

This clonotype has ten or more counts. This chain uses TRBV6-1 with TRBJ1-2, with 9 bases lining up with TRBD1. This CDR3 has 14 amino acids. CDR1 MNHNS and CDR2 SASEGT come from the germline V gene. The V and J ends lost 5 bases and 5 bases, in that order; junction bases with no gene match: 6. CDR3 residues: CASSTQGAGYGYTF. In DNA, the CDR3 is TGTGCCAGCAGTACACAGGGGGCGGGGTATGGCTACACCTTC.

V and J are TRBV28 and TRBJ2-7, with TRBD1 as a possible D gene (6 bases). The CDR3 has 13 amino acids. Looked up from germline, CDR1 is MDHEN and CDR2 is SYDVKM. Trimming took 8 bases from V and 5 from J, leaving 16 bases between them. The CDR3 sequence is CASLGGFEHEQYF. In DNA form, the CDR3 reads TGTGCCAGCTTAGGGGGATTCGAGCACGAGCAGTACTTC.

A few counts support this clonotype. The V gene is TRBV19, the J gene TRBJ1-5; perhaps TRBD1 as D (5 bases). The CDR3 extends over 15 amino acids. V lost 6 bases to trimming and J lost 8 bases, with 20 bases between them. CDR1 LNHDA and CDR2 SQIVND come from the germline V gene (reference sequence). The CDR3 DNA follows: TGTGCCAGTAGCTCATTGGGGGGAGAAAGCAAGCCCCAGCATTTT. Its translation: CASSSLGGESKPQHF.

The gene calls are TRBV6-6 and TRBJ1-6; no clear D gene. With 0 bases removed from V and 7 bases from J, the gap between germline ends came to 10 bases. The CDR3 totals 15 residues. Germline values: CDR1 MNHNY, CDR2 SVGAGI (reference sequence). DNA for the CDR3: TGTGCCAGCAGTTACTCGATACAGCACAATTCACCCCTCCACTTT. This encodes CASSYSIQHNSPLHF.